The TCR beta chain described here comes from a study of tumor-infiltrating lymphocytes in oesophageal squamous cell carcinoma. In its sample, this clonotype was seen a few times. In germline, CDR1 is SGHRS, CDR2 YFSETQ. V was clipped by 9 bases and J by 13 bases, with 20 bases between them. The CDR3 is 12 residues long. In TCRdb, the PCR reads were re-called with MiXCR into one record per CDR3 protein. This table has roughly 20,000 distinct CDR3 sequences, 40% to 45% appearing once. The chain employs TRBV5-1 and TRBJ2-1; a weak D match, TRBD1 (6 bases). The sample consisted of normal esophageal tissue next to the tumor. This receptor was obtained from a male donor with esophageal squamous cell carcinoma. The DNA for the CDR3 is TGCGCCACACAGGGTTCCGATGAGACCCAGTTCTTC. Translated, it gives CATQGSDETQFF.